This TCR beta chain was recovered during a study of T cell repertoires in cytomegalovirus infection. For the study at large: Used in the study were CMV epitopes, some recently identified and HLA-C-restricted, others well-studied and HLA-B-restricted. Carrying CMV and the relevant HLA type showed in public TCR beta signatures.

Study-level results: Based on cumulative public TCR beta family frequency, carriers of CMV plus the relevant HLA were identified.

Germline CDR1 is SGHTA and CDR2 is FQGNSA. Trimming at V came to 0 bases and at J to 3 bases, leaving 17 bases not matched to a gene. This CDR3 has 21 amino acids. TCRdb passed the reads through MiXCR, listing each CDR3 protein once. This table has 250,000 to 300,000 distinct CDR3 sequences, around 20% appearing once. The sample holds a few counts of this clonotype. Its specificity is not known. Source: cultured PBMCs, taken from culture after CMV antigen stimulation. The TCR sequence derives from a human donor in good health (CMV status not recorded). Some clones in this sample may be carry-over from other donors' samples. The chain carries TRBV7-2 and TRBJ2-5; TRBD2 matches at 12 bases. The DNA for the CDR3 is TGTGCCAGCAGCTTAGCTGGCTGGACTAGCGGGATTAGATATGGGGAAGAGACCCAGTACTTC. This gives the protein CASSLAGWTSGIRYGEETQYF.